The 21 T cell receptor beta chains listed next were all sequenced from one sample in a study of blood T cell repertoires in COVID-19. The repertoire was sequenced with immunoSEQ multiplex PCR; TCRdb's copy has only in-frame clones and lacks some. The table lists some 200,000 clones, around 83% of them singletons. The sample taken for sequencing was peripheral blood. Receptors originate from a human donor in a cohort sampled during active COVID-19.

This chain joins TRBV7-2 and TRBJ2-7; weak D call: TRBD1 (6 bases). The CDR3 is 15 residues long. Germline CDR1 reads SGHTA; CDR2 reads FQGNSA. Trimming left V 2 bases short and J 2 bases short, with 13 bases between. CDR3 region: CASSLFGTITYEQYF. CDR3 DNA: TGTGCCAGCAGCTTATTCGGGACAATAACCTACGAGCAGTACTTC.

The V gene is TRBV27, the J gene TRBJ2-7; TRBD2 aligns across 14 bases. CDR3 length: 14 amino acids. Germline V gene data show CDR1 as MNHEY and CDR2 as SMNVEV (reference sequence). After removal of 6 bases from V and 6 bases from J, the junction contained 4 bases not matched to a gene. The CDR3 nucleotides read TGTGCCAGCAGCTCGGGACTAGCGGGAGCCGAGCAGTACTTC. It translates to CASSSGLAGAEQYF.

At least ten counts were recorded for this clone. The chain carries TRBV27 and TRBJ2-7; 7 positions agree with TRBD2. J was trimmed by 6 bases and V by 3 bases; bases with no gene match: 8. Germline V gives CDR1 MNHEY, CDR2 SMNVEV (reference sequence). There are 14 residues in the CDR3. In DNA form, the CDR3 reads TGTGCCAGCAGTTTGGGGGAGGGAAGAGGCGAGCAGTACTTC. Residues: CASSLGEGRGEQYF.

This clone was counted a few times. CDR3 DNA sequence: TGTGCCAGCAGTTTAGGGGGCAGGGAGGAAAAACTGTTTTTT. Amino acid sequence: CASSLGGREEKLFF. The V gene is TRBV28, the J gene TRBJ1-4, with D tentatively TRBD1 (6 bases). CDR1 MDHEN and CDR2 SYDVKM come from the germline V gene. The V gene lost 2 bases and the J gene lost 8 bases, with 12 bases spanning the gap. The length of the CDR3 is 14 residues.

The CDR3 region is CSASSQGVRANVLTF. The CDR3 DNA reads as TGCAGTGCTAGTAGTCAGGGGGTAAGGGCCAACGTCCTGACTTTC. The chain recombines TRBV20-1 with TRBJ2-6, with 7 bases identical to TRBD1. After removal of 3 bases from V and 5 bases from J, the junction contained 7 bases not matched to a gene. CDR1 and CDR2 from the germline V gene are DFQATT and SNEGSKA (reference sequence). This CDR3 comprises 15 residues.

The chain links TRBV4-1 to TRBJ1-4; the match to TRBD1 covers 7 bases. Germline assignment: CDR1 MGHRA and CDR2 YSYEKL. Trimming at V came to 1 base and at J to 7 bases, leaving 6 bases not matched to a gene. The CDR3 consists of 15 residues. CDR3 sequence reads: CASSQARDRTEKLFF. CDR3 in DNA: TGCGCCAGCAGCCAAGCCCGGGACAGAACTGAAAAACTGTTTTTT.

In DNA, the CDR3 is TGTGCCAGCAGTACAGGTGGCGGTAGGGCTTTCTTT. Amino acids: CASSTGGGRAFF. The chain links TRBV6-6 to TRBJ1-1, with a tentative D call TRBD1 (5 bases). Between the trimmed V and J ends, which lost 5 bases and 11 bases, there was a span of 15 bases. The CDR3 covers 12 residues. CDR1 MNHNY and CDR2 SVGAGI come from the germline V gene (reference sequence).

This clone was counted only a few times. The chain links TRBV7-2 to TRBJ1-2; perhaps TRBD1 as D (6 bases). In germline, CDR1 is SGHTA, CDR2 FQGNSA. Trimming shortened V by 5 bases and J by 1 base, and 8 bases separated the two germline ends. The CDR3 totals 13 residues. In DNA form, the CDR3 reads TGTGCCAGCAGCGGACAGCTTAACTATGGCTACACCTTC. This translates into CASSGQLNYGYTF. The variable domain in full, with the rest retrieved from reference TRBV7-2 and TRBJ1-2, is GAGVSQSPSNKVTEKGKDVELRCDPISGHTALYWYRQSLGQGLEFLIYFQGNSAPDKSGLPSDRFSAERTGGSVSTLTIQRTQQEDSAVYLCASSGQLNYGYTFGSGTRLTVV.

Ten or more counts support this clone. This chain joins TRBV7-9 and TRBJ2-3; D unclear. CDR1 is SEHNR, CDR2 FQNEAQ, per germline (reference sequence). The CDR3 totals 15 residues. Between the trimmed V and J ends, which lost 3 bases and 2 bases, there was a span of 12 bases. The CDR3 loop is CASSLVAAPTDTQYF. CDR3 in DNA: TGTGCCAGCAGCTTGGTGGCGGCCCCCACAGATACGCAGTATTTT.

The gene calls are TRBV5-1 and TRBJ2-1; 14 bases align to TRBD2. Germline trimming cut 4 bases from V and 9 bases from J; bases unmatched to any gene: 18. The CDR3 extends over 19 amino acids. The V gene's germline CDR1 is SGHRS and CDR2 YFSETQ. The CDR3 nucleotides are TGCGCCAGCAGCGTGCCGGGACTAGCGGGAGATAGAGTGTTGACTGAGCAGTTCTTC. It translates to CASSVPGLAGDRVLTEQFF.

This clone was recorded only once. This chain uses TRBV5-1 with TRBJ2-1; tentatively, D is TRBD2 (5 bases). With 2 bases removed from V and 4 bases from J, the gap between germline ends came to 13 bases. Looked up from germline, CDR1 is SGHRS and CDR2 is YFSETQ. CDR3 length: 15 residues. The CDR3 spells CASSLESGIYNEQFF. As DNA, the CDR3 is TGCGCCAGCAGCTTAGAGAGCGGAATTTACAATGAGCAGTTCTTC.

This clone was recorded once. The rearrangement uses TRBV5-4 and TRBJ2-4; TRBD2 is a possible D gene (6 bases). CDR1 is SGHNT, CDR2 YYREEE, per germline (reference sequence). This CDR3 spans 16 amino acids. Trimming removed 5 bases at V and 8 bases at J, with 23 bases between. The CDR3 is CASSSRLEGLSDIQYF. CDR3 sequence (DNA): TGTGCCAGCAGTTCTCGCTTGGAGGGATTATCTGACATTCAGTACTTC.

This chain uses TRBV28 with TRBJ1-3; 8 bases match TRBD1. The germline gives CDR1 MDHEN, CDR2 SYDVKM. J lost 0 bases, V lost 5 bases, and 12 bases had no gene match. This CDR3 spans 18 amino acids. CDR3 loop: CASSPLGQGAISGNTIYF. The DNA for the CDR3 is TGTGCCAGCAGTCCCCTCGGGCAGGGGGCGATCTCTGGAAACACCATATATTTT.

The chain uses TRBV27 and TRBJ2-2; D is possibly TRBD1 (5 bases). Germline CDR1 is MNHEY and CDR2 is SMNVEV (reference sequence). The CDR3 is made up of 17 amino acids. The V gene lost 8 bases and the J gene lost 0 bases, with 19 bases spanning the gap. The CDR3 DNA sequence: TGTGCCAGCTCACATCCCCCTGGACACACGAACACCGGGGAGCTGTTTTTT. Encoded protein: CASSHPPGHTNTGELFF.

CDR3 loop: CASSFGGNPYEQYF. In nucleotides, the CDR3 is TGTGCCAGCAGTTTTGGAGGGAACCCCTACGAGCAGTACTTC. The chain combines TRBV27 with TRBJ2-7, with a possible D match to TRBD2 (6 bases). This CDR3 has 14 amino acids. Per the germline V gene, CDR1 is MNHEY and CDR2 is SMNVEV (reference sequence). With 3 bases removed from V and 2 bases from J, the gap between germline ends came to 11 bases.

This chain links TRBV7-2 with TRBJ2-2, with D perhaps matching TRBD1 (6 bases). With 2 bases removed from V and 6 bases from J, the gap between germline ends came to 22 bases. This CDR3 region has 18 residues. Germline CDR1 SGHTA, CDR2 FQGNSA. CDR3 nucleotides: TGTGCCAGCAGCTTATCCCTTTTCAGGGGCCACCCGGCCGGGGAGCTGTTTTTT. Translating it yields CASSLSLFRGHPAGELFF. Variable domain in full (rest from reference TRBV7-2 and TRBJ2-2): GAGVSQSPSNKVTEKGKDVELRCDPISGHTALYWYRQSLGQGLEFLIYFQGNSAPDKSGLPSDRFSAERTGGSVSTLTIQRTQQEDSAVYLCASSLSLFRGHPAGELFFGEGSRLTVL.

The V call is TRBV28, the J call TRBJ1-2, with D hard to call. Trimming removed 3 bases from V and 6 bases from J, with 20 bases in between. From germline, CDR1 is MDHEN and CDR2 SYDVKM. This CDR3 has 16 residues. In nucleotides, the CDR3 is TGTGCCAGCAGTTTCGGGGTTCCTCTCTCTCTTGATGGCTACACCTTC. Protein sequence: CASSFGVPLSLDGYTF.

The chain uses TRBV18 and TRBJ2-3; 15 positions agree with TRBD2. Germline V gene sequence: CDR1 KGHSH, CDR2 LQKENI. The V segment lost 5 bases and the J segment 3 bases; nucleotides outside the gene matches: 12. The CDR3 runs to 19 residues. In DNA form, the CDR3 reads TGTGCCAGCTCAGAGAAAGATGGGACTAGCGGGAGGAGGACAGATACGCAGTATTTT. Its translation is CASSEKDGTSGRRTDTQYF.

The J gene is TRBJ2-1, the V gene TRBV6-6, with 8 nucleotides matching TRBD1. Germline values: CDR1 MNHNY, CDR2 SVGAGI (reference sequence). Trimming at V came to 4 bases and at J to 5 bases, leaving 7 bases not matched to a gene. This CDR3 comprises 15 residues. Written as DNA, the CDR3 is TGTGCCAGCAGTTTAGGGACAGGTCTGGACAATGAGCAGTTCTTC. Encoded protein: CASSLGTGLDNEQFF.

This clone was detected only a few times. The rearrangement links TRBV29-1 to TRBJ2-5; D is perhaps TRBD1 (6 bases). Looked up from germline, CDR1 is SQVTM and CDR2 is ANQGSEA. With 7 bases removed from V and 5 bases from J, the gap between germline ends came to 14 bases. CDR3 length equals 12 residues. CDR3 sequence (DNA): TGCAGCGCCTCGGTGAGGGGGGAGACCCAGTACTTC. Residues: CSASVRGETQYF.

The chain has TRBV3-1 (or the pseudogene TRBV3-2) and TRBJ2-2; no clear D gene. The germline V gene has CDR1 LGHDT and CDR2 YNNKEL (reference sequence). CDR3 size: 19 residues. Trimming left V 1 base short and J 0 bases short, with 18 bases between. CDR3 in DNA: TGTGCCAGCAGCCAAGTTGTTGGCAGACTTGCCGCGAACACCGGGGAGCTGTTTTTT. It yields the protein CASSQVVGRLAANTGELFF.